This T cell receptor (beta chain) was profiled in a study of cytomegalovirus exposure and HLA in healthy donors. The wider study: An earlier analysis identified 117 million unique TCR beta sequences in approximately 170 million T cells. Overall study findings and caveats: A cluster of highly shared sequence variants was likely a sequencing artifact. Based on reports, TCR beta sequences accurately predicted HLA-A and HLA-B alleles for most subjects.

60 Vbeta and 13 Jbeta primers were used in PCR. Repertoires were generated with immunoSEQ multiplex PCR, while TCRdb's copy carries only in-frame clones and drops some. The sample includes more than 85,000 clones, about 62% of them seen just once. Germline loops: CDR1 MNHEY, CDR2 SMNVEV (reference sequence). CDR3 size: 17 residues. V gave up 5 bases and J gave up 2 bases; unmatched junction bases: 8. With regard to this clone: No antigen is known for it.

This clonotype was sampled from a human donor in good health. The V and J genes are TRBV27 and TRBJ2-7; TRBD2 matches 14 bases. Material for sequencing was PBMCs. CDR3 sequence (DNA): TGTGCCAGCAGTCAGACTAGCGGGAGGGTAGGACCCTACGAGCAGTACTTC. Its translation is CASSQTSGRVGPYEQYF.